The entry below describes one T cell receptor beta chain. Assay: immunoSEQ multiplex PCR; the TCRdb copy retains only in-frame clones and omits some. Among some 74,000 clones listed, about 90% were seen once. This sample is drawn from a study of OX40 agonist ivuxolimab in advanced cancers. Germline CDR1 is SGHRS and CDR2 is YFSETQ. Trimming removed 2 bases from V and 9 bases from J; junction bases left unmatched: 7. The CDR3 consists of 15 residues. The input for sequencing was CD4+ or CD8+ T cells sorted from blood, taken in a trial of the OX40 agonist ivuxolimab. The chain couples TRBV5-1 to TRBJ1-6; 8 bases align to TRBD1. The TCR sequence derives from an adult with an advanced solid tumor such as melanoma, head and neck, liver or kidney cancer. The CDR3 nucleotides read TGCGCCAGCAGCTTTGGAGACAGGGGTTCTTCACCCCTCCACTTT. It is translated as CASSFGDRGSSPLHF.